This T cell receptor (beta chain) was obtained from a study of breast tumors, draining lymph nodes, adjacent tissues. Study findings and constraints: Most tumor T cells seemingly derive from lymph node, then expand in tumor. Luminal-like breast cancer showed significantly greater tumor-nontumor repertoire similarity than basal-like breast cancer did. Tumor TCR diversity was below lymph nodes but above nontumor tissue.

The lymph nodes were axillary draining lymph nodes from breast cancer patients. Comment on this clonotype: Its antigen is unidentified. It may be a read error: a sequence one base away is much more abundant.

TCRdb recomputed calls from the multiplex PCR reads with MiXCR, one row per CDR3 protein. The table lists some 170,000 distinct CDR3 sequences, about 34% of them singletons. Germline CDR1 reads MNHEY; CDR2 reads SVGEGT. The CDR3 runs 14 residues. V is TRBV6-2 or TRBV6-3 and J is TRBJ2-7; D uncertain. Sequencing input: axillary lymph node tissue. This TCR was sampled from a female donor with breast cancer. Some clones in this sample may be carry-over from other donors' samples. The CDR3: CASSFIGPTYEQHF. The DNA for the CDR3 is TGTGCCAGCAGTTTTATTGGTCCAACCTACGAGCAGCACTTC.